This note documents a single T cell receptor beta chain sequence. Its cognate antigen is unknown. This sample is drawn from a study of radiotherapy plus CTLA-4 blockade in lung cancer. Overall study findings and caveats: There was expansion of tumor-derived TCR clones in blood after radiotherapy plus ipilimumab.

Clones were read by immunoSEQ multiplex PCR, and TCRdb kept only the in-frame ones, dropping some. The sample records about 80,000 clones, under 90% being singletons. The ends lost 5 bases at V and 2 bases at J; junction bases unmatched: 6. Germline V CDR1 and CDR2: MNHEY, SVGAGI. The CDR3 is 15 residues long. This clonotype was obtained from a human donor with non-small cell lung cancer who had stable disease on radiotherapy plus ipilimumab. The chain links TRBV6-5 to TRBJ1-2; 9 bases map to TRBD1. This material consisted of peripheral blood, taken from a patient treated with radiotherapy plus ipilimumab. This CDR3 reads CASSPSTGGNYGYTF. DNA of the CDR3: TGTGCCAGCAGTCCCTCCACAGGGGGCAACTATGGCTACACCTTC.